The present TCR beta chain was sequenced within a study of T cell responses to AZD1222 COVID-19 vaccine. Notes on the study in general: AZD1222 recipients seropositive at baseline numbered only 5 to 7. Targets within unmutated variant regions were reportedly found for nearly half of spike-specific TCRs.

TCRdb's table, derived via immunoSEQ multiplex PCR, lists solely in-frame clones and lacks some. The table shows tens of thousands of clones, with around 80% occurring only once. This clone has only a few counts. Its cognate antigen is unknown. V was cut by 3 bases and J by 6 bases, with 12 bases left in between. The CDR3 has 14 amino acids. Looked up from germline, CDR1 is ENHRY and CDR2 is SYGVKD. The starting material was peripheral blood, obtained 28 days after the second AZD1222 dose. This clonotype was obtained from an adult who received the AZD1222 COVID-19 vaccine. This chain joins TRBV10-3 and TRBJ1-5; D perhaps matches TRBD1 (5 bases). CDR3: CAISDWGGSQPQHF. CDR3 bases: TGTGCCATCAGTGATTGGGGCGGGAGTCAGCCCCAGCATTTT.